These 26 T cell receptor beta chains originate from one sample sequenced in a study of shared clonotypes between healthy human individuals. The table came from immunoSEQ multiplex PCR; TCRdb's copy has only in-frame clones and leaves some out. The sample comprises some 550,000 clones, 95% to 98% of which are singletons, and about 0.057% rests with the top ten. Sample: naive CD4+ T cells sorted from blood. Subset of the sample: CD45RA+ positively selected. Source of these receptors: a woman aged 30 to 39 in good health.

This chain joins TRBV5-1 and TRBJ2-7; D assignment may be TRBD1 or TRBD2 (6 bases each). The germline CDR1 and CDR2 sequences are SGHRS and YFSETQ. V was shortened by 0 bases and J by 2 bases, with 9 bases between the two germline ends. This CDR3 region has 14 residues. CDR3 nucleotide sequence: TGCGCCAGCAGCTTGGGGGGGGCCCCCTACGAGCAGTACTTC. Its translation is CASSLGGAPYEQYF.

The chain is built from TRBV28 and TRBJ2-3; 8 bases agree with TRBD1. V lost 7 bases to trimming and J lost 2 bases; unmatched junction nucleotides: 5. Germline CDR1 and CDR2: MDHEN and SYDVKM. The CDR3 consists of 14 residues. Here the CDR3 DNA reads TGTGCCAGCAAGTTGGGACAGGACACAGATACGCAGTATTTT. It specifies CASKLGQDTDTQYF.

The chain links TRBV11-3 to TRBJ2-3; D not resolved. The V gene's germline CDR1 is SGHNT and CDR2 YENEEA. The germline V and J ends were trimmed by 5 bases and 2 bases, with 5 bases remaining between them. The CDR3 length is 12 residues. The chain's CDR3 is CASSLNTDTQYF. CDR3 bases: TGTGCCAGCAGCCTAAACACAGATACGCAGTATTTT.

The V gene is TRBV9, the J gene TRBJ1-4, with D unresolved. V was pared by 2 bases and J by 7 bases, with 9 bases between. Germline V lookup: CDR1 SGDLS, CDR2 YYNGEE. The CDR3 length is 13 residues. CDR3: CASSVGIGEKLFF. The CDR3 bases are TGTGCCAGCAGCGTGGGGATCGGTGAAAAACTGTTTTTT.

This clone was detected only once. This chain joins TRBV11-2 and TRBJ2-3; D remains ambiguous. The V and J ends lost 0 bases and 6 bases respectively, with 13 bases between them. The CDR3 spans 15 residues. The germline gives CDR1 SGHAT, CDR2 FQNNGV. The CDR3 protein is CASSLDGASRDTQYF. As DNA, the CDR3 is TGTGCCAGCAGCTTAGATGGAGCGTCTAGGGATACGCAGTATTTT.

The V gene is TRBV2, the J gene TRBJ2-2; no definite D call. The CDR3 has 16 amino acids. CDR1 and CDR2 from the germline V gene are SNHLY and FYNNEI. V was trimmed by 2 bases and J by 8 bases, leaving 18 bases between them. The CDR3 DNA sequence: TGTGCCAGCAGTGAATTGAACCTCCTTGGTACGGGGGAGCTGTTTTTT. As protein: CASSELNLLGTGELFF.

This chain links TRBV6-6 with TRBJ1-1; D is possibly TRBD1 (5 bases). Trimming stripped 0 bases from V and 2 bases from J, with 10 bases between. Germline V gives CDR1 MNHNY, CDR2 SVGAGI (reference sequence). CDR3 length: 15 amino acids. CDR3 protein: CASSYSNGGNTEAFF. CDR3 DNA sequence: TGTGCCAGCAGTTACTCGAATGGGGGTAACACTGAAGCTTTCTTT.

About this clone itself: A junction boundary mismatches the germline segment, possibly from a read error. The chain has TRBV15 and TRBJ1-4, with D tentatively TRBD1 (5 bases). CDR3 length: 20 amino acids. Germline V gene sequence: CDR1 LNHNV, CDR2 YYDKDF (reference sequence). In DNA, the CDR3 is TGTGCCACCAGGAGAGAGATCAAGCAATGGACACTTGCAACTAATGAAAAACTGTTTTTT. It yields the protein CATRREIKQWTLATNEKLFF.

A single count supports this clone. The chain links TRBV19 to TRBJ2-7; D remains ambiguous. From germline, CDR1 is LNHDA and CDR2 SQIVND (reference sequence). The V end lost 3 bases, the J end lost 6 bases, and 6 bases lay between the germline ends. The CDR3 consists of 11 residues. The CDR3 protein is CASSIRGEQYF. The DNA of the CDR3 is TGTGCCAGTAGTATCCGCGGCGAGCAGTACTTC.

This clone was observed a single time. The V gene is TRBV4-1, the J gene TRBJ2-7; D may match TRBD1 or TRBD2 (5 bases each). The CDR3 covers 16 residues. The V and J ends lost 4 bases and 3 bases respectively, with 19 bases between them. CDR1 and CDR2 from the germline V gene are MGHRA and YSYEKL. CDR3 sequence (DNA): TGCGCCAGCAGCCCCCTGGGGGTTTTGGGGGACTACGAGCAGTACTTC. It specifies CASSPLGVLGDYEQYF.

The V and J genes are TRBV13 and TRBJ1-3; no reliable D call. V was trimmed by 2 bases and J by 1 base, leaving 0 bases between them. This CDR3 has 12 residues. Germline lookup yields CDR1 PRHDT and CDR2 FYEKMQ (reference sequence). The CDR3 bases are TGTGCCAGCAGCTTATCTGGAAACACCATATATTTT. Translating it yields CASSLSGNTIYF.

A note on this clone: The sample contains more than one DNA sequence encoding this CDR3. The rearrangement uses TRBV28 and TRBJ2-7, with 11 bases that match TRBD1. With V trimmed by 6 bases and J by 1 base, 2 bases remained unmatched. There are 14 residues in the CDR3. Germline V gene sequence: CDR1 MDHEN, CDR2 SYDVKM. CDR3 protein: CASRGQGESYEQYF. CDR3 nucleotide sequence: TGTGCCAGCAGGGGACAGGGGGAATCCTACGAGCAGTACTTC.

The chain is built from TRBV5-6 and TRBJ1-3; D remains ambiguous. V gave up 2 bases and J gave up 0 bases, with 9 bases separating them. Germline V gives CDR1 SGHDT, CDR2 YYEEEE. This CDR3 has 15 amino acids. CDR3 sequence reads: CASSLRRYSGNTIYF. In nucleotides, the CDR3 is TGTGCCAGCAGCTTAAGGAGGTACTCTGGAAACACCATATATTTT.

The chain uses TRBV4-2 and TRBJ2-3; D might be TRBD2 (6 bases). Trimming removed 1 base at V and 6 bases at J, with 17 bases between. The germline gives CDR1 LGHNA, CDR2 YNFKEQ. The CDR3 is made up of 16 amino acids. The CDR3 reads CASSQVAQTRGDTQYF. The CDR3 DNA reads as TGTGCCAGCAGCCAAGTGGCCCAAACACGGGGGGATACGCAGTATTTT.

The chain carries TRBV2 and TRBJ2-7; 10 positions match TRBD1. Trimming removed 1 base from V and 4 bases from J; junction bases left unmatched: 4. This CDR3 comprises 15 residues. Germline values: CDR1 SNHLY, CDR2 FYNNEI. The DNA of the CDR3 is TGTGCCAGCAGTGAAGGGGGACAGGGGACGTACGAGCAGTACTTC. It encodes CASSEGGQGTYEQYF.

The chain uses TRBV28 and TRBJ2-5; the D gene is possibly TRBD1 (6 bases). The germline V and J ends were trimmed by 10 bases and 1 base, with 10 bases remaining between them. Looked up from germline, CDR1 is MDHEN and CDR2 is SYDVKM. CDR3 length equals 12 residues. CDR3 DNA sequence: TGTGCCACCGAGGACAGCCAAGAGACCCAGTACTTC. The encoded protein is CATEDSQETQYF.

The chain is built from TRBV27 and TRBJ2-7; 7 bases match TRBD1. From germline, CDR1 is MNHEY and CDR2 SMNVEV (reference sequence). This CDR3 region has 13 residues. V lost 4 bases and J lost 5; bases outside the gene matches: 5. The CDR3 here is CASSWNRGHEQYF. CDR3 nucleotide sequence: TGTGCCAGCAGTTGGAACAGGGGTCACGAGCAGTACTTC.

The chain employs TRBV6-5 and TRBJ1-2, with a tentative D call TRBD1 (5 bases). CDR3 length: 13 residues. V was shortened by 5 bases and J by 6 bases, with 13 bases between the two germline ends. Per the germline V gene, CDR1 is MNHEY and CDR2 is SVGAGI. The CDR3 loop is CASSTPGSHGYTF. The CDR3 region has the DNA TGTGCCAGCAGTACCCCAGGGTCTCATGGCTACACCTTC.

V gene TRBV19 combines with J gene TRBJ1-3; D is undetermined. The CDR3 runs 14 residues. Germline CDR1 is LNHDA and CDR2 is SQIVND (reference sequence). Deletions cut 5 bases from V and 4 bases from J, with 12 bases between. The CDR3 bases are TGTGCCAGTAGTCCCCGAGGACTAGGAAACACCATATATTTT. It codes for CASSPRGLGNTIYF. The full variable domain, rest sourced from reference TRBV19 and TRBJ1-3, is DGGITQSPKYLFRKEGQNVTLSCEQNLNHDAMYWYRQDPGQGLRLIYYSQIVNDFQKGDIAEGYSVSREKKESFPLTVTSAQKNPTAFYLCASSPRGLGNTIYFGEGSWLTVV.

V gene TRBV28 combines with J gene TRBJ2-7; 7 bases are a match to TRBD1. The CDR3 spans 14 residues. The V and J ends lost 10 bases and 0 bases, in that order; junction bases with no gene match: 9. Germline V gene sequence: CDR1 MDHEN, CDR2 SYDVKM. This CDR3 reads CATKGTVTSYEQYF. Written as DNA, the CDR3 is TGTGCCACCAAAGGGACAGTCACCTCCTACGAGCAGTACTTC.

The V gene is TRBV6-5, the J gene TRBJ2-1; the D gene is possibly TRBD2 (5 bases). In germline, CDR1 is MNHEY, CDR2 SVGAGI. The CDR3 length is 13 residues. V was pared by 6 bases and J by 9 bases, with 15 bases between. The CDR3 DNA sequence: TGTGCCAGCAGAGCCCGGACCGCGGGTGAGCAGTTCTTC. Amino acids: CASRARTAGEQFF.

This CDR3 reads CASSPPGLAEWSSYNEQFF. CDR3 DNA: TGCGCCAGCAGCCCACCGGGACTAGCGGAGTGGAGCTCCTACAATGAGCAGTTCTTC. This chain connects TRBV4-1 to TRBJ2-1, with 11 bases lining up with TRBD2. Looked up from germline, CDR1 is MGHRA and CDR2 is YSYEKL. The CDR3 is made up of 19 amino acids. With V trimmed by 4 bases and J by 0 bases, 11 bases remained unmatched.

Concerning this clone itself: Other DNA sequences in this specimen translate into the identical CDR3. The chain uses TRBV14 and TRBJ2-7; maybe TRBD2 (6 bases). The ends were cut back, 4 bases at V and 4 bases at J, with 17 bases in the middle. The CDR3 has 15 amino acids. Looked up from germline, CDR1 is SGHDN and CDR2 is FVKESK. DNA of the CDR3: TGTGCCAGCAGCCCAGGGCCCCTTGGGACTTACGAGCAGTACTTC. It encodes CASSPGPLGTYEQYF.

Comment on this clone: This sample also contains other DNA sequences that code for the same CDR3. J is TRBJ1-3 and V is TRBV28; D is undetermined. V lost 3 bases and J 3 bases, leaving 9 bases between the germline ends. The CDR3 is made up of 14 amino acids. Germline V gene data show CDR1 as MDHEN and CDR2 as SYDVKM. The CDR3 nucleotides read TGTGCCAGCAGTTTGAGCGGGGATGGAAACACCATATATTTT. It codes for CASSLSGDGNTIYF.

The J gene is TRBJ2-1, the V gene TRBV28; TRBD2 agrees at 9 bases. Germline loops: CDR1 MDHEN, CDR2 SYDVKM. The length of the CDR3 is 15 residues. The J segment lost 2 bases and the V segment lost 3 bases, leaving 2 bases of the junction unmatched. CDR3 bases: TGTGCCAGCAGTTTGTTAGCGGGAGCCTACAATGAGCAGTTCTTC. Translated, it gives CASSLLAGAYNEQFF.

The rearrangement uses TRBV29-1 and TRBJ2-4, with a tentative D call TRBD2 (7 bases). V was cut by 3 bases and J by 6 bases, with 15 bases left in between. CDR3 length equals 14 residues. Germline values: CDR1 SQVTM, CDR2 ANQGSEA. In DNA form, the CDR3 reads TGCAGCGTTGAGAAGGGGGAGGGCTTAAACATTCAGTACTTC. This translates into CSVEKGEGLNIQYF. Filled out from reference TRBV29-1 and TRBJ2-4, the complete variable domain reads SAVISQKPSRDICQRGTSLTIQCQVDSQVTMMFWYRQQPGQSLTLIATANQGSEATYESGFVIDKFPISRPNLTFSTLTVSNMSPEDSSIYLCSVEKGEGLNIQYFGAGTRLSVL.